This paragraph reports one T cell receptor beta chain. Its antigen specificity is not known. Base-call qualities are not available, and no considerably larger clone is one nucleotide away. TCRbeta CDR3 regions were amplified from genomic DNA using the immunoSEQ Assay, a bias-controlled multiplex PCR. The paper's data handling went like this. The number of nucleated cells in each sample was estimated from the amplification of reference gene primers within the assay. To quantify the absolute abundance of each unique TCRbeta CDR3 rearrangement, sequence reads were collapsed and filtered. For each sample, productive Simpson clonality was calculated by taking the square root of Simpson's diversity index across productive rearrangements. The source is immuneACCESS, and TCRdb retained only in-frame sequences with V and J called. Part of the clones is not carried over; for the studies checked, unresolved V genes explain less than half of this, and the remainder is unexplained. V, J and clone size derive from that table, while D and trimming were established from the DNA sequence. Within this sample are approximately 49,000 clones, with around nine tenths of them counted one time only. The top ten clones comprise 3% to 4.5% of the sample.

This specimen comes from a study of blood T cell repertoires in COVID-19 (dated by TCRdb to the early 2020s). A note on the overall study: Collaborator samples came from the United States, Italy and Spain and covered acute and convalescent phases of COVID-19. The prospective study material was composed of cDNA or gDNA derived from T cells, B-cell-depleted T cells, or PBMCs. Deeply sampled blood TCRbeta repertoires from subjects exposed to, actively infected with, or recovered from COVID-19 were included in the dataset. The repertoires were released in a freely available public database meant as a resource for research on the immune response to SARS-CoV-2. The samples were drawn from two sources: the first 160 participants of the ongoing ImmuneRACE study, and over 950 subjects contributed by 6 global collaborators. The sample metadata nearly always contained a de-identified subject ID, COVID-19 status, age in years and sex. HLA class I and class II types, where available, came from metadata supplied by the sample provider rather than from assay-based typing. The research as a whole found: The quantity of clinical and demographic metadata differed by source and by participant and was supplied without curation.

Collaborating institutions collected whole blood in K2EDTA tubes following their own protocols. Collaborator samples were shipped for TCRbeta analysis as frozen whole blood, isolated PBMCs, or DNA extracted from either sample type. V is clipped by 9 bases and J by 4 bases, and the sequence between their germline boundaries is 15 bases long. The germline V gene encodes CDR1 MNHEY and CDR2 SVGAGI. The CDR3, cysteine through phenylalanine, is 13 amino acids long. The CDR3 DNA has 39 bases and is translated from base 1. The chain is encoded by TRBV6-5 joined to TRBJ1-1; TRBD1 is possibly the D segment (6 matching bases). The receptor's source is a man in his fifties with acute or convalescent COVID-19. Sequenced material: peripheral blood. DNA sequence: TGTGCCAGTGTCCAGGGGCTGGTCACTGAAGCTTTCTTT. It specifies CASVQGLVTEAFF.